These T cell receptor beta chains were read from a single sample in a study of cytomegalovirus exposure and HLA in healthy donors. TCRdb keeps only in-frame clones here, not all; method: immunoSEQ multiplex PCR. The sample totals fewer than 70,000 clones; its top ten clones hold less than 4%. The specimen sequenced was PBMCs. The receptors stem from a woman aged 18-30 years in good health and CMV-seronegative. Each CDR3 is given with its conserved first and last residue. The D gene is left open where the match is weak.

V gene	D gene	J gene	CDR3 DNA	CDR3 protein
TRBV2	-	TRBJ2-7	TGTGCCAGCAGTGAAGGAGGGTCCCTTCGCAACGAGCAGTACTTC	CASSEGGSLRNEQYF
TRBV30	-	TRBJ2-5	TGTGCCTGGGGACTGGGGACGGGAGTAGAAAGAGAGACCCAGTACTTC	CAWGLGTGVERETQYF
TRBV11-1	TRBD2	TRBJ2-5	TGTGCCAGCAGCTTAAGGAGCGGGAGGGCCCGAGAGACCCAGTACTTC	CASSLRSGRARETQYF
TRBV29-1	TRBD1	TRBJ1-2	TGCAGCGTTCGGAGGACAGGGACCCCAGGCTATGGCTACACCTTC	CSVRRTGTPGYGYTF
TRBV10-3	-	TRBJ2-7	TGTGCCATCAGTGACGGGATGGAGGGTGGCTACGAGCAGTACTTC	CAISDGMEGGYEQYF
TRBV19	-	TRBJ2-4	TGTGCCAGTAGGGGCGGGGCCCTAGCCAAAAACATTCAGTACTTC	CASRGGALAKNIQYF
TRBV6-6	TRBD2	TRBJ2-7	TGTGCCAGCAGGGCAAGCGGGGGGGGCTACGAGCAGTACTTC	CASRASGGGYEQYF
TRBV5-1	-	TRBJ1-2	TGCGCCAGCAGCTTGGATTCAGGGCGAAATGGCTACACCTTC	CASSLDSGRNGYTF
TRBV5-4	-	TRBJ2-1	TGTGCCAGCAGCTCGGTCTCCGACAATGAGCAGTTCTTC	CASSSVSDNEQFF
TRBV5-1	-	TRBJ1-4	TGCGCCAGCAGCCCGTGGGGAGGGACTAATGAAAAACTGTTTTTT	CASSPWGGTNEKLFF
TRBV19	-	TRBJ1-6	TGTGCCAGTAGTATAGGCGGAGGAGGTTCACCCCTCCACTTT	CASSIGGGGSPLHF
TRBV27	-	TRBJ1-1	TGTGCCAGCAGTTTATCGGAGGTAGGCACTGAAGCTTTCTTT	CASSLSEVGTEAFF
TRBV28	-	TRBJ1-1	TGTGCCAGCAGGCAGGGGCGCTCCGAAGCTTTCTTT	CASRQGRSEAFF
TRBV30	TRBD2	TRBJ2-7	TGTGCCGGGAGTGTGGAGCGGGAACGAGTGTACGAGCAGTACTTC	CAGSVERERVYEQYF
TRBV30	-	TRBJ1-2	TGTGCCTGGAGTTCAGTTCTTCAGGGTGGCTACACCTTC	CAWSSVLQGGYTF
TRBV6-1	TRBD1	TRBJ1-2	TGTGCCAGCAGAGGGACAGGGGTCCCGGCTGGCTACACCTTC	CASRGTGVPAGYTF
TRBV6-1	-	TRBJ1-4	TGTGCCAGCAGTGTAGGGGGGGAGCAAAAACTGTTTTTT	CASSVGGEQKLFF
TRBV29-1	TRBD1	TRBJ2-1	TGCAGCCTGGACCTCGGGACAGGCATGTACAATGAGCAGTTCTTC	CSLDLGTGMYNEQFF
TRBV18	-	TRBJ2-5	TGTGCCAGCTCACCACCGGAGGGGGCAGGGGAGACCCAGTACTTC	CASSPPEGAGETQYF
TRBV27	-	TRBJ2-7	TGTGCCAGCACTTCCGGGACTGATTACGAGCAGTACTTC	CASTSGTDYEQYF
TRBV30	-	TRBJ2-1	TGTGCCTGGAGTGGACTCTACCGGTACAATGAGCAGTTCTTC	CAWSGLYRYNEQFF
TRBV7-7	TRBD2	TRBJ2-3	TGTGCTAGCAGTAGACTAGCGGGAGAGGGGGCAGATACGCAGTATTTT	CASSRLAGEGADTQYF
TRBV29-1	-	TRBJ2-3	TGCAGCGTTGAGCTAGATAAGCAGTATTTT	CSVELDKQYF
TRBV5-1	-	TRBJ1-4	TGCGCCAGCAGCGGGGAGGGGAGGACGTATGAAAAACTGTTTTTT	CASSGEGRTYEKLFF
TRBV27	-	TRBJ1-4	TGTGCCAGCAGTTTTGGGGCGGGATCCCATGAAAAACTGTTTTTT	CASSFGAGSHEKLFF
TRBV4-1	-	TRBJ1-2	TGCGCCAGCAGCCGGCCGGGGAGCAACTATGGCTACACCTTC	CASSRPGSNYGYTF
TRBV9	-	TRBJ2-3	TGTGCCAGCAGCGACAGCCCTAGCACAGATACGCAGTATTTT	CASSDSPSTDTQYF
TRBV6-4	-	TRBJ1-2	TGTGCCAGCAGTGACAGTCAGGGATATGGCTACACCTTC	CASSDSQGYGYTF
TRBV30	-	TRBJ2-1	TGTGCCTGGAGTCCCGGTAATTTCGATAATCCGTTCTTC	CAWSPGNFDNPFF
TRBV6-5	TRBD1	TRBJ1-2	TGTGCCAGCACGCCTGCAGGGGGTCGTGGCTACACCTTC	CASTPAGGRGYTF
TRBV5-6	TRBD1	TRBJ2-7	TGTGCCAGCAGCTTCGGACAGGGAATCTACGAGCAGTACTTC	CASSFGQGIYEQYF
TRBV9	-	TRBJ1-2	TGTGCCAGCAGCGGGAACAGGGACCGGGACTATGGCTACACCTTC	CASSGNRDRDYGYTF
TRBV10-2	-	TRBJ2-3	TGCGCCAGCAGTGAGTGGGGAACTCACAGGGAAGATACGCAGTATTTT	CASSEWGTHREDTQYF
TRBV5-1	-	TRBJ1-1	TGCGCCAGCAGCTTGGATGGGCAGGGCACTGAAGCTTTCTTT	CASSLDGQGTEAFF
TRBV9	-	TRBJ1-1	TGTGCCAGCAGCGTAGCAGTGAACACTGAAGCTTTCTTT	CASSVAVNTEAFF
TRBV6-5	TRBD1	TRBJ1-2	TGTGCCAGTAGGACTTCGGGACAGGGAATATATGGCTACACCTTC	CASRTSGQGIYGYTF
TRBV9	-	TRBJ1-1	TGTGCCAGCAGCGTAGCACAGGACACTGAAGCTTTCTTT	CASSVAQDTEAFF
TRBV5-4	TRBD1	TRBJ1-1	TGTGCCAGCAGCTTCGGACAGGGACTGAACACTGAAGCTTTCTTT	CASSFGQGLNTEAFF
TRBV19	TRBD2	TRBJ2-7	TGTGCCAGTAGTATCAGGACTAGCGGCTACGAGCAGTACTTC	CASSIRTSGYEQYF
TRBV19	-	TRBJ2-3	TGTGCCAGTAGTCCCCAGCAGGCCGCAGATACGCAGTATTTT	CASSPQQAADTQYF
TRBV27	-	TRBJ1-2	TGTGCCAGCAGTCTCTCCAGGACAGCTAACTATGGCTACACCTTC	CASSLSRTANYGYTF
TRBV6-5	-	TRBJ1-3	TGTGCCAGCAGTTACGCCGGAAAGGGACACCACACCATATATTTT	CASSYAGKGHHTIYF
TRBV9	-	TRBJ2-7	TGTGCCAGCAGCGTTAGCCAGGAGGCTACCTACGAGCAGTACTTC	CASSVSQEATYEQYF
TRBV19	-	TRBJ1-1	TGTGCCAGTAGGGAACAGGGAACTGAAGCTTTCTTT	CASREQGTEAFF
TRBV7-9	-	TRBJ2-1	TGTGCCAGCAGCTTAGTGGGGCGAAATGAGCAGTTCTTC	CASSLVGRNEQFF
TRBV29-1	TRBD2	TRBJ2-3	TGCAGCGTGACCGACCGCGGGAGAGGCACAGATACGCAGTATTTT	CSVTDRGRGTDTQYF
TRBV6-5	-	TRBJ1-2	TGTGCCAGCAGTTACGTTGGCGGGGGATTCAACTATGGCTACACCTTC	CASSYVGGGFNYGYTF
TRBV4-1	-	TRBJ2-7	TGCGCCAGCAGCTACAGGGAGAGGACCTACGAGCAGTACTTC	CASSYRERTYEQYF
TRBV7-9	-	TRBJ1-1	TGTGCCAGCAACGATCTACAGGGTCTGAACACTGAAGCTTTCTTT	CASNDLQGLNTEAFF
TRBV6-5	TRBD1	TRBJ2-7	TGTGCCAGCACGGGGACAGGGGCCTACGAGCAGTACTTC	CASTGTGAYEQYF
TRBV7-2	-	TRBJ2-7	TGTGCCAGCAGCTCAGAACGGACTGGCTATGACTACGAGCAGTACTTC	CASSSERTGYDYEQYF